Listed below are T cell receptor beta chains from one sample, sequenced in a study of blood T cell repertoires in COVID-19. Sequenced by immunoSEQ multiplex PCR; TCRdb stores in-frame clones only, minus some. The sample shows roughly 500,000 clones, 85% to 90% of them seen only once. The sample comprised peripheral blood. These receptors were obtained from a man aged 18 to 30 with COVID-19, enrolled during active disease. Both conserved end residues are part of each CDR3. A D gene is named only where the DNA matches it firmly.

j_gene: TRBJ2-3
d_gene: .
v_gene: TRBV2
CDR3nt: TGTGCCACCGGACTCGGTAGCACAGATACGCAGTATTTT
CDR3aa: CATGLGSTDTQYF

j_gene: TRBJ2-7
d_gene: TRBD1
v_gene: TRBV5-1
CDR3nt: TGCGCCAGCAGCGCTGGACAGGGAGTGAGCTCCTACGAGCAGTACTTC
CDR3aa: CASSAGQGVSSYEQYF

j_gene: TRBJ1-1
d_gene: TRBD1
v_gene: TRBV10-3
CDR3nt: TGTGCCGTCAGACAGGGGTTGGCGAACACTGAAGCTTTCTTT
CDR3aa: CAVRQGLANTEAFF

j_gene: TRBJ2-2
d_gene: TRBD1
v_gene: TRBV2
CDR3nt: TGTGCCAGCACGCGGGCGGGGACAGGGGGGACCGGGGAGCTGTTTTTT
CDR3aa: CASTRAGTGGTGELFF

j_gene: TRBJ2-7
d_gene: TRBD1
v_gene: TRBV3-1/TRBV3-2
CDR3nt: TGTGCCAGCAGCCAAGCAGGGGGAACACCTCCCTACGAGCAGTACTTC
CDR3aa: CASSQAGGTPPYEQYF

j_gene: TRBJ2-5
d_gene: TRBD2
v_gene: TRBV19
CDR3nt: TGTGCCAGTAGTTCAGGACTAGCGGGGCGAGAGACCCAGTACTTC
CDR3aa: CASSSGLAGRETQYF

j_gene: TRBJ2-3
d_gene: TRBD2
v_gene: TRBV5-1
CDR3nt: TGCGCCAGCAGCACCGGGGGGACCGAGGCAGATACGCAGTATTTT
CDR3aa: CASSTGGTEADTQYF

j_gene: TRBJ2-7
d_gene: .
v_gene: TRBV28
CDR3nt: TGTGCCAGCAGTTCACCCCGCCGACAGGTTAGGTACCGCGAGCAGTACTTC
CDR3aa: CASSSPRRQVRYREQYF

j_gene: TRBJ2-7
d_gene: TRBD1
v_gene: TRBV6-6
CDR3nt: TGTGCCAGCAGGGACAGGGGGAGCCGCTACGAGCAGTACTTC
CDR3aa: CASRDRGSRYEQYF

j_gene: TRBJ2-5
d_gene: .
v_gene: TRBV3-1/TRBV3-2
CDR3nt: TGTGCCAGCAGCCAAGGTCCAGCGTACCAAGAGACCCAGTACTTC
CDR3aa: CASSQGPAYQETQYF

j_gene: TRBJ1-5
d_gene: TRBD1
v_gene: TRBV9
CDR3nt: TGTGCCAGCAGTGACTCAGTAGAGGACAGGGCGGGAGGGCAGCCCCAGCATTTT
CDR3aa: CASSDSVEDRAGGQPQHF

j_gene: TRBJ1-2
d_gene: TRBD1
v_gene: TRBV3-1/TRBV3-2
CDR3nt: TGTGCCAGCAGCCAGGGAGGGACAGGGAACTATGGCTACACCTTC
CDR3aa: CASSQGGTGNYGYTF

j_gene: TRBJ2-3
d_gene: TRBD2
v_gene: TRBV6-5
CDR3nt: TGTGCCAGCATACCCACTAGCGGAAACACAGATACGCAGTATTTT
CDR3aa: CASIPTSGNTDTQYF

j_gene: TRBJ2-3
d_gene: .
v_gene: TRBV2
CDR3nt: TGTGCCAGCAGTTTGGGGACATCAGGGAAAGATACGCAGTATTTT
CDR3aa: CASSLGTSGKDTQYF

j_gene: TRBJ2-5
d_gene: TRBD2
v_gene: TRBV30
CDR3nt: TGTGCCTGGAGTATAACTAGCGGTGCCTCGGAGTACTTC
CDR3aa: CAWSITSGASEYF

j_gene: TRBJ2-5
d_gene: TRBD2
v_gene: TRBV10-3
CDR3nt: TGTGCCATCAGGGAGGGACTAGCCATGCAAGAGACCCAGTACTTC
CDR3aa: CAIREGLAMQETQYF